The clone carrying this TCR beta chain was recorded once. The antigen is unknown. This entry is derived from a study of shared clonotypes between healthy human individuals. Study observations and caveats: Represented genetic and exposure-history diversity was restricted by having few donors.

This CDR3 has 17 residues. Looked up from germline, CDR1 is LGHNA and CDR2 is YSLEER. Trimming cost V 0 bases and J 0 bases, with 9 bases left between them. Profiling relied on immunoSEQ multiplex PCR, and the TCRdb table lists in-frame clones only, not all of them. The table lists over 1.5 million clones, 98% of them singletons, with roughly 0.42% in the top ten. This clonotype was sampled from a man aged 25 to 45 in good health. Sequenced input: naive CD4+ T cells sorted from blood. Subset specified: CD45RA+ positively selected. The genes are TRBV4-3 and TRBJ2-6; D is unresolved. CDR3 DNA sequence: TGCGCCAGCAGCCAAGATGGAGACGTCTCTGGGGCCAACGTCCTGACTTTC. This translates into CASSQDGDVSGANVLTF.